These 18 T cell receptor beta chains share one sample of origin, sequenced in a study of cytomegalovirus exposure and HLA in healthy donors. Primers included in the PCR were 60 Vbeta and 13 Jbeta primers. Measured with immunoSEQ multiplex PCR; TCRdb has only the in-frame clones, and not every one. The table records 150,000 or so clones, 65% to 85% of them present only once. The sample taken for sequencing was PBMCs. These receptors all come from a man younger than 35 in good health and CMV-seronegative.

CDR3 nucleotides: TGTGCCAGCAGCGCCGACCCGACAGGGTATGAAAAACTGTTTTTT. Its protein is CASSADPTGYEKLFF. The V gene is TRBV5-6, the J gene TRBJ1-4; 7 bases agree with TRBD1. The CDR3 has 15 amino acids. Germline V gene sequence: CDR1 SGHDT, CDR2 YYEEEE. V was pared by 4 bases and J by 6 bases, with 9 bases of the junction left unmatched.

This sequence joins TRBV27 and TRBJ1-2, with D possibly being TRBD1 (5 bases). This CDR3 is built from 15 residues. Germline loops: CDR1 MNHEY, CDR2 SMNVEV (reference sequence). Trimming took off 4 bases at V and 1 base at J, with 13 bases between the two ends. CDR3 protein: CASSSLDKINYGYTF. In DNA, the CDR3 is TGTGCCAGCAGTTCCCTGGACAAGATTAACTATGGCTACACCTTC.

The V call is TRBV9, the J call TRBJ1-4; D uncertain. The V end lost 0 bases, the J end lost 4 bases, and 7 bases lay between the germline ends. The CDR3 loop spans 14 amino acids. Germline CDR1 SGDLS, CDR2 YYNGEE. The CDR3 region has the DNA TGTGCCAGCAGCGTAGACGGACTTAATGAAAAACTGTTTTTT. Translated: CASSVDGLNEKLFF. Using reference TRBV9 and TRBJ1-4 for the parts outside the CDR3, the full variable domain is DSGVTQTPKHLITATGQRVTLRCSPRSGDLSVYWYQQSLDQGLQFLIQYYNGEERAKGNILERFSAQQFPDLHSELNLSSLELGDSALYFCASSVDGLNEKLFFGSGTQLSVL.

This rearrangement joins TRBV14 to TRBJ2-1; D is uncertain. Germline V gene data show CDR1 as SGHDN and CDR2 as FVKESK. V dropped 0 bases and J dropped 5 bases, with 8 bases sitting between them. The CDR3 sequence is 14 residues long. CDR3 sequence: CASSQELLDNEQFF. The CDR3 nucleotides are TGTGCCAGCAGCCAAGAACTCCTCGACAATGAGCAGTTCTTC.

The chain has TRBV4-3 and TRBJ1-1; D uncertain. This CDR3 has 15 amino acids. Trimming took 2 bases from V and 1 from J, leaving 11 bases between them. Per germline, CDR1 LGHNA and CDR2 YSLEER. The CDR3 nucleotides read TGCGCCAGCAGCCAAAGATACGGGGAGAACACTGAAGCTTTCTTT. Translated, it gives CASSQRYGENTEAFF.

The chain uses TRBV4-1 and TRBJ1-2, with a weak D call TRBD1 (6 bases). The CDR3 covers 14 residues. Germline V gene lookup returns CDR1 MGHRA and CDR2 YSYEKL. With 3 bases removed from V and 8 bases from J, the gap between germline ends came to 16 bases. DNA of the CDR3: TGCGCCAGCAGCCACCTCCTCACAGGGAAGGGCTACACCTTC. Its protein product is CASSHLLTGKGYTF.

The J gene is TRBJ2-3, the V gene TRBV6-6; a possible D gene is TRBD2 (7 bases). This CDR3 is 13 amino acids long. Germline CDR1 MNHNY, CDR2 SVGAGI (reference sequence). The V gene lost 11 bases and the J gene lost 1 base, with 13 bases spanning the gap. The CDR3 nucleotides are TGTGCCTCTAAAGGGGGGGGCACAGATACGCAGTATTTT. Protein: CASKGGGTDTQYF.

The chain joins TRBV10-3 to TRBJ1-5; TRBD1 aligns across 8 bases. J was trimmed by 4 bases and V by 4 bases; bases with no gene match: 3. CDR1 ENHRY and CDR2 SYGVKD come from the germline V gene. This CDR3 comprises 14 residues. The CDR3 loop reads CAISGGQENQPQHF. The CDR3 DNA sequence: TGTGCCATCAGTGGGGGACAGGAAAATCAGCCCCAGCATTTT.

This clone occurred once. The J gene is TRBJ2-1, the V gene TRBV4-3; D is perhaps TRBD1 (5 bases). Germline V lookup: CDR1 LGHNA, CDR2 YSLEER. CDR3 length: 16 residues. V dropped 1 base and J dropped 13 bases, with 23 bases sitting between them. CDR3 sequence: CASSQATGHATLDQFF. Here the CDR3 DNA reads TGCGCCAGCAGCCAAGCAACCGGACACGCAACCTTAGACCAGTTCTTC.

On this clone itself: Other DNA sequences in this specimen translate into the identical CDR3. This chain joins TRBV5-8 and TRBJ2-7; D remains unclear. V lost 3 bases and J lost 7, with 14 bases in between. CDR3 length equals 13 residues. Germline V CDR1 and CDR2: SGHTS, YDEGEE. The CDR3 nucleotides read TGTGCCAGCAGCTCACACTCCCTTAGGGAGCAGTACGTC. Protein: CASSSHSLREQYV.

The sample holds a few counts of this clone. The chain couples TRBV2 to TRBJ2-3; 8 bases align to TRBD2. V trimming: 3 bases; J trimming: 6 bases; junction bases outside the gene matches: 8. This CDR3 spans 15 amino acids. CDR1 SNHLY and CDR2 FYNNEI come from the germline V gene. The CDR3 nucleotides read TGTGCCAGCAGTGAGCGACGGGGGGGCCGTGATACGCAGTATTTT. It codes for CASSERRGGRDTQYF.

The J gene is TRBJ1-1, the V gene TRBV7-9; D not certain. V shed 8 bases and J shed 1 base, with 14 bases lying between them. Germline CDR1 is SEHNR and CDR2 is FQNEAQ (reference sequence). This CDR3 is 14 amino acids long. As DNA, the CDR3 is TGTGCCAGCGATCGGGTCCGGCCGAACACTGAAGCTTTCTTT. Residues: CASDRVRPNTEAFF.

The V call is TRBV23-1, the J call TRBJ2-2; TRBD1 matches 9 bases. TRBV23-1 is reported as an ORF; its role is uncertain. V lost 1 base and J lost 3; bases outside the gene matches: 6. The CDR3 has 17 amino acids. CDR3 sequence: CASSQCRDRDYTGELFF. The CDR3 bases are TGCGCCAGCAGTCAATGCCGGGACAGGGATTACACCGGGGAGCTGTTTTTT.

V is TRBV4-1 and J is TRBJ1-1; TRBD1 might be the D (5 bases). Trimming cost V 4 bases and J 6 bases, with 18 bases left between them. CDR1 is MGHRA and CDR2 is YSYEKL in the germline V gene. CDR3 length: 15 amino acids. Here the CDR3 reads CASSPAGPGGSEAFF. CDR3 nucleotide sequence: TGCGCCAGCAGCCCGGCTGGACCTGGGGGGTCTGAAGCTTTCTTT.

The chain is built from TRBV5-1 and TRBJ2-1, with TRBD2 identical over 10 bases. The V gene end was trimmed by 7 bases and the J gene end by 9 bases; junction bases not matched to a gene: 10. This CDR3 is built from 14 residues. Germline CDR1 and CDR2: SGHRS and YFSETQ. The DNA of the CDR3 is TGCGCCAGCCTTCAAACTAGCGGGGCGATTGAGCAGTTCTTC. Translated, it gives CASLQTSGAIEQFF.

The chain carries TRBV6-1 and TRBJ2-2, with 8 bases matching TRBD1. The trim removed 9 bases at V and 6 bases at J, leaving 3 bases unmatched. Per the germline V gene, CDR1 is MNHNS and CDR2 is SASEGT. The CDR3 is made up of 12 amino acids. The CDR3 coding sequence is TGTGCCAGTCACAGGGGGGCCGGGGAGCTGTTTTTT. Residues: CASHRGAGELFF.

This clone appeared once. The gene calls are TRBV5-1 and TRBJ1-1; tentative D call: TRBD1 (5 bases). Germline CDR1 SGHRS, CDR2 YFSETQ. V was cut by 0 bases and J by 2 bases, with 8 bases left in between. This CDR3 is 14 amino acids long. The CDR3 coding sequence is TGCGCCAGCAGCTTGGGGACATATAACACTGAAGCTTTCTTT. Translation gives CASSLGTYNTEAFF.

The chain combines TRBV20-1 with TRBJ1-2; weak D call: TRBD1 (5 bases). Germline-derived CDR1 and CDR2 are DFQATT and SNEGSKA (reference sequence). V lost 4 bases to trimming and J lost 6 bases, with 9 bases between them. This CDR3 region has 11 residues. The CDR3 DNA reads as TGCAGTGCTACCGGGACTCATGGCTACACCTTC. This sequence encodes CSATGTHGYTF.